This TCR beta chain was found in a study of cytomegalovirus exposure and HLA in healthy donors. Study results and caveats: In a later analysis, productive TCRs from donors in an Asian-associated ancestry cluster reportedly carried fewer N-insertions than the cohort mean. Altogether, 164 TCR beta chains were recorded as cytomegalovirus-associated. HLA allele associations emerged for around 15,000 TCR beta sequences in a later analysis, at 0.05 false discovery rate.

This PCR relied on a set of 60 Vbeta primers and 13 Jbeta primers. The method was immunoSEQ multiplex PCR; TCRdb's version includes in-frame clones alone and lacks a portion of them. In all, the sample yields 74,000 or so clones. Regarding this clone: Its antigen remains unknown.

This TCR was recovered from a woman aged 60-70 years in good health and CMV-seronegative. The sequencing input was PBMCs.

The CDR3 region has the DNA TGTGCCAGCAGTGAACGGGACAGGGTCAGCGAGCAGTACTTC. Amino acid sequence: CASSERDRVSEQYF. The rearrangement joins TRBV6-1 to TRBJ2-7; 9 bases fit TRBD1. Germline loops: CDR1 MNHNS, CDR2 SASEGT. V lost 2 bases, J lost 6 bases, and 5 bases stayed unmatched. This CDR3 region has 14 residues.